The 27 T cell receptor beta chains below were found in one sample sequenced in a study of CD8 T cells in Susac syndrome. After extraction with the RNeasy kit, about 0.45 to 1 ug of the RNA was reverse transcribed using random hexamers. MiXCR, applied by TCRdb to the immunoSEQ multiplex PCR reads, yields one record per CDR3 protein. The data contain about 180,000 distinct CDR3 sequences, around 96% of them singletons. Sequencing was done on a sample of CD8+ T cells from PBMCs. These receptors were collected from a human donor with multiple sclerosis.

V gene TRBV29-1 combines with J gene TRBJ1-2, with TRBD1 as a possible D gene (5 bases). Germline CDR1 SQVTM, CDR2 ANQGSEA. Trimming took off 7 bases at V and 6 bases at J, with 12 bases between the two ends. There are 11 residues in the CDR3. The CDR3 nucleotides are TGCAGCGGACGGGGGTTCAATGGCTACACCTTC. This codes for CSGRGFNGYTF.

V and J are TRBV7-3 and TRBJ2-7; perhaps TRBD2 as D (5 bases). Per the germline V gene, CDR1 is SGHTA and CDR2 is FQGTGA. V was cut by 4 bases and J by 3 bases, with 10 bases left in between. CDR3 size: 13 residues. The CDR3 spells CASSWGDDYEQYF. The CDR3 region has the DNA TGTGCCAGCAGCTGGGGAGATGACTACGAGCAGTACTTC.

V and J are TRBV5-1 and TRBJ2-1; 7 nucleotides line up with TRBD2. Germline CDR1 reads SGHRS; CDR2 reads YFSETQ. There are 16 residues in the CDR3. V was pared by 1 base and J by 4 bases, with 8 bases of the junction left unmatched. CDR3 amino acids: CASSLRDYRLYNEQFF. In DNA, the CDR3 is TGCGCCAGCAGCTTGCGGGACTACCGCCTTTACAATGAGCAGTTCTTC.

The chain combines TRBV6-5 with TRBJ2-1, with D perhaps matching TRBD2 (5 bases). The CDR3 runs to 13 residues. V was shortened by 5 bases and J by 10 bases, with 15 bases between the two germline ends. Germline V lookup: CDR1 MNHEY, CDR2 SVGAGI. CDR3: CASSDYLTSEQFF. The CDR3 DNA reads TGTGCCAGCAGTGACTATCTGACAAGCGAGCAGTTCTTC.

The CDR3 reads CSARDTERGVSYEQYF. The CDR3 nucleotides read TGCAGTGCTAGAGATACGGAGCGGGGGGTTTCCTACGAGCAGTACTTC. V and J are TRBV20-1 and TRBJ2-7; TRBD2 aligns across 9 bases. This CDR3 contains 16 residues. The V and J ends lost 0 bases and 1 base, in that order; junction bases with no gene match: 7. Germline V gene data show CDR1 as DFQATT and CDR2 as SNEGSKA (reference sequence).

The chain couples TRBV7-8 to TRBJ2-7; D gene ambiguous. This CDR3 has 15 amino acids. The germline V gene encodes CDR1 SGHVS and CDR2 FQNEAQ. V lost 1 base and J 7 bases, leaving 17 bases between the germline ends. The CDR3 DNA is TGTGCCAGCAGCTTAGGACGCGCCGCCTCTTGGGAGCAGTACTTC. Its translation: CASSLGRAASWEQYF.

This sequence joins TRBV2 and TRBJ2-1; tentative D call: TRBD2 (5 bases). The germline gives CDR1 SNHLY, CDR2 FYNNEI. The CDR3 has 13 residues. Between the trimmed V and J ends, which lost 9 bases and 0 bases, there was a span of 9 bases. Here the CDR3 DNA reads TGTGCCAGACTAGGGAGCTCCTACAATGAGCAGTTCTTC. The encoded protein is CARLGSSYNEQFF.

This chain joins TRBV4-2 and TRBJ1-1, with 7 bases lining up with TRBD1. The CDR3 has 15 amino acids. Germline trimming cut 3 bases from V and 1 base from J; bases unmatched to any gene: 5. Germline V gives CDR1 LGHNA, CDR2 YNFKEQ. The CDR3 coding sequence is TGTGCCAGCAGCCAGATGGGGACAGAGAACACTGAAGCTTTCTTT. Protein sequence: CASSQMGTENTEAFF.

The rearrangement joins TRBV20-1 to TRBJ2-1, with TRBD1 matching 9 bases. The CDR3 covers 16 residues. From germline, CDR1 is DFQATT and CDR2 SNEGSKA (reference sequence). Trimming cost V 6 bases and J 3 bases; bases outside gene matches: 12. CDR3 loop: CSANQDRGNLYNEQFF. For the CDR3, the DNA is TGCAGTGCAAACCAGGACAGGGGAAATCTCTACAATGAGCAGTTCTTC.

CDR3 nucleotide sequence: TGTGCCAGCAGTTTATCGGGGGGATGGACTGAAGCTTTCTTT. Translating it yields CASSLSGGWTEAFF. The chain couples TRBV12-3 or TRBV12-4 to TRBJ1-1; TRBD1 might be the D (5 bases). This CDR3 is built from 14 residues. The V end lost 2 bases, the J end lost 5 bases, and 12 bases lay between the germline ends.

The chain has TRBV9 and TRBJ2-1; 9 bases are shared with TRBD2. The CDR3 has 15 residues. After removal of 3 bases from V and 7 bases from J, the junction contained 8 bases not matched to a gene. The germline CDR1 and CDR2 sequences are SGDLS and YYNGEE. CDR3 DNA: TGTGCCAGCAGCGGCCGCGGGGGGGCTATTAATGAGCAGTTCTTC. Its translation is CASSGRGGAINEQFF.

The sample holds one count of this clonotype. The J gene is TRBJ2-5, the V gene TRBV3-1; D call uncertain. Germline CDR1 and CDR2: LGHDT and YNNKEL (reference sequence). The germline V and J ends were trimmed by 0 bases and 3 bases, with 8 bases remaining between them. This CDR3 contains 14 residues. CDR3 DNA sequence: TGTGCCAGCAGCCAAGAAAGAGAAAAAGAGACCCAGTACTTC. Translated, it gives CASSQEREKETQYF.

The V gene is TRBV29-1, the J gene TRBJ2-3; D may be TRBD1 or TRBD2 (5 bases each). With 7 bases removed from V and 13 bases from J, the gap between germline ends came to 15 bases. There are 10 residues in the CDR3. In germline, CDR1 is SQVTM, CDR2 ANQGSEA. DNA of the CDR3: TGCAGCGCTTGGGACGGGCCGGAGTATTTT. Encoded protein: CSAWDGPEYF.

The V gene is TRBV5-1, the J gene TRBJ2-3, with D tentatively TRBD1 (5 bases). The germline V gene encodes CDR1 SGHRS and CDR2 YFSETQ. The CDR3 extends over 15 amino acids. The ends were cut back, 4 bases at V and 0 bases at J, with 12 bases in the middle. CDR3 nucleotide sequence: TGCGCCAGCAGCCTAGGGGAAGGGAGCACAGATACGCAGTATTTT. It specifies CASSLGEGSTDTQYF.

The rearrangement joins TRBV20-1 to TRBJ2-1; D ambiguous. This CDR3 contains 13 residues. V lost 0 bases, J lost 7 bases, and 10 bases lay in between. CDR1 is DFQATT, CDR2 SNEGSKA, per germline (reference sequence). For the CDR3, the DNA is TGCAGTGCTAGAGATTTCCGGGTTAATGAGCAGTTCTTC. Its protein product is CSARDFRVNEQFF.

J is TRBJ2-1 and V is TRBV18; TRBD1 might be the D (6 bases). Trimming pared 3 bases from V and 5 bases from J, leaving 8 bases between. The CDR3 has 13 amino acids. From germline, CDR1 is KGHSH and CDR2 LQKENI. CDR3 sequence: CASSPGQNNEQFF. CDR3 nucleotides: TGTGCCAGCTCACCTGGACAGAACAATGAGCAGTTCTTC.

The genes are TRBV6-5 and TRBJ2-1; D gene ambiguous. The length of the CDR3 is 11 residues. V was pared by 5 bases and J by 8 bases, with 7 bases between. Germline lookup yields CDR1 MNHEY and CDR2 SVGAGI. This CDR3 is CASSSAHEQFF. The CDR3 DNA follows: TGTGCCAGCAGTAGCGCCCATGAGCAGTTCTTC.

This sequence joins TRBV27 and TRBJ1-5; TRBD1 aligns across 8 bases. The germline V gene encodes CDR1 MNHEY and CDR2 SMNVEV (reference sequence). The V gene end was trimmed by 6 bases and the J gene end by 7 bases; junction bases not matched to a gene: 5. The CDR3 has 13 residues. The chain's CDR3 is CASSTDRGQPQHF. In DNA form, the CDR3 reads TGTGCCAGCAGCACAGACAGGGGCCAGCCCCAGCATTTT.

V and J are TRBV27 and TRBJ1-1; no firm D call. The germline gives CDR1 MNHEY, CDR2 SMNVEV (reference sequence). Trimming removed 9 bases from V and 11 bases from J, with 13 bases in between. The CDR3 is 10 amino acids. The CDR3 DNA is TGTGCCAGTGGTTACAAGCCTGCTTTCTTT. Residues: CASGYKPAFF.

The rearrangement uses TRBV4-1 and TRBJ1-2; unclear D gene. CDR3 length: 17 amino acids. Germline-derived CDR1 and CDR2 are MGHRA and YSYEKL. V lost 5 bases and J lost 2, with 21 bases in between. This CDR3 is CASSDYIRGPRNYGYTF. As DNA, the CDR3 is TGCGCCAGCAGCGATTATATTCGAGGACCGAGAAACTATGGCTACACCTTC.

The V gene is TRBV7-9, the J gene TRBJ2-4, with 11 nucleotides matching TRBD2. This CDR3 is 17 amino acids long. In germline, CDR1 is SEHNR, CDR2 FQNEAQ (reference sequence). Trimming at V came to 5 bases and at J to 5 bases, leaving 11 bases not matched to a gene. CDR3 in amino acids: CASSLTGLAGGENIQYF. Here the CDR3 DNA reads TGTGCCAGCAGCCTTACAGGGCTAGCGGGAGGAGAAAACATTCAGTACTTC.

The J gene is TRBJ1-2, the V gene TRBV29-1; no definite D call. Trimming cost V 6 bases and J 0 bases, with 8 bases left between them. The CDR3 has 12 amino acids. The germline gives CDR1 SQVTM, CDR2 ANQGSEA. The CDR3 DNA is TGCAGCGTCATTCAGACTAACTATGGCTACACCTTC. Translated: CSVIQTNYGYTF. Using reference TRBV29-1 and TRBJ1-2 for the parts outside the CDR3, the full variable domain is SAVISQKPSRDICQRGTSLTIQCQVDSQVTMMFWYRQQPGQSLTLIATANQGSEATYESGFVIDKFPISRPNLTFSTLTVSNMSPEDSSIYLCSVIQTNYGYTFGSGTRLTVV.

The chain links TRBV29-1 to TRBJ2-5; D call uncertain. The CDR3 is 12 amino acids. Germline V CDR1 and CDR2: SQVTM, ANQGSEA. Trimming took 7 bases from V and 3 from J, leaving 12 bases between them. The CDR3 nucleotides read TGCAGCGGGGGTAGGATGGAAGAGACCCAGTACTTC. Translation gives CSGGRMEETQYF.

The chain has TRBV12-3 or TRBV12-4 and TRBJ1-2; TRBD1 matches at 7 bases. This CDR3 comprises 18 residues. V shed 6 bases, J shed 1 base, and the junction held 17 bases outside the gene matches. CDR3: CASSQPSRPGQFNYGYTF. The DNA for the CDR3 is TGTGCCAGCAGCCAACCATCGAGACCGGGACAGTTTAACTATGGCTACACCTTC.

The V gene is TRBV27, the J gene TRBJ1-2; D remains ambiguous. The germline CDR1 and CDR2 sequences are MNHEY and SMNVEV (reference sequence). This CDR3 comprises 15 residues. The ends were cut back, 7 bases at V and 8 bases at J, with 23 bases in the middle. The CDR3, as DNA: TGTGCCAGCATGAGTCTAACAGCCTCTATGAGGGGCTACACCTTC. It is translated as CASMSLTASMRGYTF.

The CDR3: CSGWVTNHPLNEQFF. The CDR3 nucleotides are TGCAGCGGCTGGGTGACGAATCATCCCCTCAATGAGCAGTTCTTC. The chain has TRBV29-1 and TRBJ2-1; unclear D gene. With 7 bases removed from V and 6 bases from J, the gap between germline ends came to 22 bases. The germline gives CDR1 SQVTM, CDR2 ANQGSEA. The CDR3 is made up of 15 amino acids.

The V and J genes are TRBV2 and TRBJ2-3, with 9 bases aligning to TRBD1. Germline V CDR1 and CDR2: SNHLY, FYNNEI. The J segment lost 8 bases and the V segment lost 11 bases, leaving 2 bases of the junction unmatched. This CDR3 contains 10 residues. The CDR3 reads CAVQGATQYF. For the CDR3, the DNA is TGTGCCGTACAGGGGGCTACGCAGTATTTT.